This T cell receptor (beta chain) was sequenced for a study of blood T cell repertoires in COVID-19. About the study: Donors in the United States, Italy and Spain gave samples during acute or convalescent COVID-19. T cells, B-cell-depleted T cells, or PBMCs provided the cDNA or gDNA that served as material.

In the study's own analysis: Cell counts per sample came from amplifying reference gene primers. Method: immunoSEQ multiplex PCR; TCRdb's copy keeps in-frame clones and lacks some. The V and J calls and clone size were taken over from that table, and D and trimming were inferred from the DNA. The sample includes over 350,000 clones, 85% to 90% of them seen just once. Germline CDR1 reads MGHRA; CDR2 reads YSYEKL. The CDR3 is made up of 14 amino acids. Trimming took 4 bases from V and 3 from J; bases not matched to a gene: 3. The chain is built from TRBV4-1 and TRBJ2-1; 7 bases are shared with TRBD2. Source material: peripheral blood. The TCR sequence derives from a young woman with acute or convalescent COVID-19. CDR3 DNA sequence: TGCGCCAGCAGCCCTACTAGCGACTACAATGAGCAGTTCTTC. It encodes CASSPTSDYNEQFF.